Following are 13 T cell receptor beta chains from one sample sequenced in a study of blood T cell repertoires in COVID-19. Sequenced by immunoSEQ multiplex PCR; TCRdb stores in-frame clones only, minus some. The table records about 160,000 clones, 80% of them present only once. Sequences were obtained from PBMCs or T cells enriched from blood (not recorded which). The source is a man aged 40-50 years who had recovered from COVID-19.

This sequence joins TRBV7-9 and TRBJ2-1; tentatively, D is TRBD2 (7 bases). Germline values: CDR1 SEHNR, CDR2 FQNEAQ (reference sequence). Trimming shortened V by 5 bases and J by 1 base, and 18 bases separated the two germline ends. The CDR3 runs 17 residues. CDR3 DNA sequence: TGTGCCAGCAGCCCACCCCGGAGGGGGGGTTCCTACAATGAGCAGTTCTTC. Its translation: CASSPPRRGGSYNEQFF.

There are a few counts of this clone. V and J are TRBV6-1 and TRBJ1-1, with TRBD1 matching over 9 bases. The length of the CDR3 is 20 residues. J lost 0 bases, V lost 4 bases, and 18 bases had no gene match. Germline lookup yields CDR1 MNHNS and CDR2 SASEGT. Here the CDR3 reads CASSVPDGQGWRSMNTEAFF. CDR3 in DNA: TGTGCCAGCAGTGTACCCGATGGACAGGGGTGGCGGTCCATGAACACTGAAGCTTTCTTT.

V gene TRBV5-6 combines with J gene TRBJ2-1; D might be TRBD2 (5 bases). The CDR3 has 15 amino acids. V was cut by 6 bases and J by 4 bases, with 17 bases left in between. The germline V gene has CDR1 SGHDT and CDR2 YYEEEE. The CDR3 region has the DNA TGTGCCAGCACTTTAGGACTGGCTATGTACAATGAGCAGTTCTTC. Residues: CASTLGLAMYNEQFF. The full variable domain, rest sourced from reference TRBV5-6 and TRBJ2-1, is DAGVTQSPTHLIKTRGQQVTLRCSPKSGHDTVSWYQQALGQGPQFIFQYYEEEERQRGNFPDRFSGHQFPNYSSELNVNALLLGDSALYLCASTLGLAMYNEQFFGPGTRLTVL.

The chain couples TRBV15 to TRBJ1-4; D unclear. The CDR3 loop spans 14 amino acids. Germline V CDR1 and CDR2: LNHNV, YYDKDF (reference sequence). Trimming shortened V by 1 base and J by 12 bases, and 15 bases separated the two germline ends. The CDR3 DNA sequence: TGTGCCACCAGCAGAGTGCCTAATGAGGTGGAACTGTTTTTT. Its translation is CATSRVPNEVELFF.

This chain links TRBV11-3 with TRBJ2-1; no reliable D call. CDR3 length: 13 residues. Germline V gene lookup returns CDR1 SGHNT and CDR2 YENEEA. Trimming stripped 2 bases from V and 9 bases from J, with 11 bases between. CDR3 in amino acids: CASSLIPISEQFF. In DNA form, the CDR3 reads TGTGCCAGCAGCTTAATACCGATCAGTGAGCAGTTCTTC.

V and J are TRBV2 and TRBJ2-7; D uncertain. Trimming pared 7 bases from V and 0 bases from J, leaving 13 bases between. Germline CDR1 reads SNHLY; CDR2 reads FYNNEI. The length of the CDR3 is 14 residues. The CDR3 region has the DNA TGTGCCAGCAATTTCGTGGGCAGCTCCTACGAGCAGTACTTC. It translates to CASNFVGSSYEQYF.

This clone appeared a single time. This sequence joins TRBV4-1 and TRBJ2-2; TRBD2 is a possible D gene (7 bases). The germline CDR1 and CDR2 sequences are MGHRA and YSYEKL. V lost 0 bases, J lost 5 bases, and 13 bases lay in between. This CDR3 region has 16 residues. The CDR3 spells CASSQDQGRGTGELFF. CDR3 bases: TGCGCCAGCAGCCAAGACCAAGGGAGGGGGACCGGGGAGCTGTTTTTT.

This chain uses TRBV2 with TRBJ2-2; a weak D match, TRBD1 (6 bases). The germline V gene encodes CDR1 SNHLY and CDR2 FYNNEI. The V gene lost 8 bases and the J gene lost 7 bases, with 17 bases spanning the gap. The CDR3 is 14 residues long. CDR3 nucleotide sequence: TGTGCCAGCGGAAATACAGGGATGGGCGGGGAGCTGTTTTTT. Translating it yields CASGNTGMGGELFF.

This chain joins TRBV10-1 and TRBJ2-2; no definite D call. Per the germline V gene, CDR1 is WNHNN and CDR2 is SYGVQD (reference sequence). V dropped 3 bases and J dropped 4 bases, with 6 bases sitting between them. The CDR3 runs 13 residues. The CDR3, as DNA: TGCGCCAGCAGTGACAGTCTCACCGGGGAGCTGTTTTTT. Translating gives CASSDSLTGELFF.

V gene TRBV27 combines with J gene TRBJ1-2; 11 bases line up with TRBD1. CDR1 MNHEY and CDR2 SMNVEV come from the germline V gene (reference sequence). Trimming cost V 5 bases and J 4 bases; bases outside gene matches: 6. The CDR3 extends over 15 amino acids. CDR3 nucleotide sequence: TGTGCCAGCAGTCCCGGGACAGGGGGTTTCTATGGCTACACCTTC. Residues: CASSPGTGGFYGYTF.

The chain couples TRBV3-1 (or the pseudogene TRBV3-2) to TRBJ2-5; weak D call: TRBD1 (5 bases). This CDR3 has 15 amino acids. Germline-derived CDR1 and CDR2 are LGHDT and YNNKEL (reference sequence). Between the trimmed V and J ends, which lost 5 bases and 2 bases, there was a span of 15 bases. As DNA, the CDR3 is TGTGCCAGCAGCGCCTGGGGCGGCCGGCAAGAGACCCAGTACTTC. This encodes CASSAWGGRQETQYF.

The chain is built from TRBV5-6 and TRBJ1-4, with D uncertain. The germline gives CDR1 SGHDT, CDR2 YYEEEE. The V end was cut by 7 bases, the J end by 4 bases, with 14 bases between. There are 14 residues in the CDR3. CDR3 in amino acids: CASHLGQSNEKLFF. The CDR3, as DNA: TGTGCCAGCCACCTGGGCCAGAGTAATGAAAAACTGTTTTTT.

This clone appeared once. This rearrangement joins TRBV6-5 to TRBJ2-3; TRBD2 might be the D (7 bases). Germline loops: CDR1 MNHEY, CDR2 SVGAGI. Trimming removed 10 bases at V and 2 bases at J, with 16 bases between. CDR3 size: 14 residues. CDR3 loop: CATERGGTTDTQYF. In DNA form, the CDR3 reads TGTGCCACCGAAAGGGGGGGGACCACAGATACGCAGTATTTT.